This T cell receptor (beta chain) was found in a study of technical replicates of blood from a handful of donors (TCRdb year 2017). V is trimmed back by 3 bases and J by 7 bases, and the junction contains 4 bases that no gene match accounts for. The CDR3 runs 13 residues from the cysteine to the phenylalanine. Kept here is only the CDR3 DNA, which spans 39 bases and is read in frame from base 1. CDR1 SGHTA and CDR2 FQGTGA are derived from the germline V gene. The protocol used for the library was the immunoSEQ multiplex PCR assay. This immuneACCESS table, as held by TCRdb, lists in-frame sequences with V and J called but not all clones. Of the missing ones, under half trace to an unresolved V gene in checked studies; the others have no known cause. The sample profile shows about 98,000 clones; approximately 96% of them were found once. The ten largest clones take up less than 0.25% of the sample.

Worth noting for this clone: It lacks a known antigen. Base qualities were left out, and no much larger clone turns up one base away.

Recombination joined TRBV7-3 with TRBJ1-1; 8 bases in the middle match TRBD1. The sequence was obtained from a human donor in good health. The material sequenced was T cells isolated from PBMCs. DNA sequence: TGTGCCAGCAGCTTCTTACAGGGGGTTGAAGCTTTCTTT. It encodes CASSFLQGVEAFF.